Below are 2 T cell receptor beta chains sequenced from a single sample in a study of cytomegalovirus exposure and HLA in healthy donors. The study ran its PCR with 60 Vbeta and 13 Jbeta primers. The repertoire was sequenced with immunoSEQ multiplex PCR; TCRdb's copy has only in-frame clones and lacks some. The sample lists fewer than 150,000 clones, around 68% occurring once. Material: PBMCs. The receptors were gathered from a middle-aged woman in good health and CMV-seropositive.

The chain joins TRBV18 to TRBJ1-2; TRBD1 matches 7 bases. J was trimmed by 2 bases and V by 3 bases; bases with no gene match: 6. This CDR3 is 15 amino acids long. Looked up from germline, CDR1 is KGHSH and CDR2 is LQKENI. The CDR3, as DNA: TGTGCCAGCTCACCTCGTTCGGGACAGAACTATGGCTACACCTTC. Translated: CASSPRSGQNYGYTF. Full variable domain (rest looked up from reference TRBV18 and TRBJ1-2): NAGVMQNPRHLVRRRGQEARLRCSPMKGHSHVYWYRQLPEEGLKFMVYLQKENIIDESGMPKERFSAEFPKEGPSILRIQQVVRGDSAAYFCASSPRSGQNYGYTFGSGTRLTVV.

This chain uses TRBV18 with TRBJ1-5; D might be TRBD1 (6 bases). Germline V lookup: CDR1 KGHSH, CDR2 LQKENI. The germline V and J ends were trimmed by 3 bases and 11 bases, with 14 bases remaining between them. The CDR3 is 13 amino acids. The CDR3 sequence is CASSPGDNAAQHF. The CDR3 nucleotides are TGTGCCAGCTCACCGGGGGACAATGCGGCCCAGCATTTT.